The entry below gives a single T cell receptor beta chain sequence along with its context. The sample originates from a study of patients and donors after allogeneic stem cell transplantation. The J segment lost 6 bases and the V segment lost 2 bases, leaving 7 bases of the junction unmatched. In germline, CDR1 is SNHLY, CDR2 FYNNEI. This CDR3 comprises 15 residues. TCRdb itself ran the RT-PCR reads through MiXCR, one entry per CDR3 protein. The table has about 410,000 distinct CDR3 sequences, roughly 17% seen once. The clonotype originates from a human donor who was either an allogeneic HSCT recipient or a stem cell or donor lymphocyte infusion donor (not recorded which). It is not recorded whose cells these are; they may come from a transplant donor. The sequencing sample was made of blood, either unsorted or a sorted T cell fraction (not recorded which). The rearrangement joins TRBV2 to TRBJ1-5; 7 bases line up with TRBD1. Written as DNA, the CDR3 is TGTGCCAGCAGTGAAAAGGGGGCGGACGGTCAGCCCCAGCATTTT. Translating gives CASSEKGADGQPQHF.